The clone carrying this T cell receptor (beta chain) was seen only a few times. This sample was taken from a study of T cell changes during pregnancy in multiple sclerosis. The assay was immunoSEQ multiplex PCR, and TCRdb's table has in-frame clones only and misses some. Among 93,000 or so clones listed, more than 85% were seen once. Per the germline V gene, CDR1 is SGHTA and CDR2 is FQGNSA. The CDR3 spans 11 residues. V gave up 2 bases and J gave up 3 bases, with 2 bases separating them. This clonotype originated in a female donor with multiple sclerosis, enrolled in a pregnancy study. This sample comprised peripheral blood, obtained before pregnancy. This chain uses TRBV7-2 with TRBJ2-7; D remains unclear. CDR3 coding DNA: TGTGCCAGCAGCTTACTCTACGAGCAGTACTTC. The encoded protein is CASSLLYEQYF.